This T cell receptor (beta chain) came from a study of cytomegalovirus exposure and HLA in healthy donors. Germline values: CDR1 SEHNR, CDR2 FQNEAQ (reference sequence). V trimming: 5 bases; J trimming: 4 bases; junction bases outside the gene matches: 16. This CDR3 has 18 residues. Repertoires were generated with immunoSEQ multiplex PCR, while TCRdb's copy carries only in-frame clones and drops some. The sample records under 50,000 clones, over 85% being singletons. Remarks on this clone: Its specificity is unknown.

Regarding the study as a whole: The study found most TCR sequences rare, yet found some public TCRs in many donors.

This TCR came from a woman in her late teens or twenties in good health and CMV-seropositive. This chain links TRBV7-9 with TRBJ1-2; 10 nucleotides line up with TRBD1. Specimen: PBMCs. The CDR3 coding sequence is TGTGCCAGCAGCCCTATGGGGACAGGGGTCCTCCCCCCCTATGGCTACACCTTC. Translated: CASSPMGTGVLPPYGYTF.